These T cell receptor beta chains were read from a single sample in a study of blood T cell repertoires in COVID-19. The assay was immunoSEQ multiplex PCR, and TCRdb's table has in-frame clones only and misses some. The sample includes over 200,000 clones, over 80% seen only once; the top ten take more than 3%. The specimen was PBMCs or T cells enriched from blood (not recorded which). The receptor source for this set is a woman aged 25 to 45 who had been exposed to COVID-19. Both conserved end residues are part of each CDR3. Each record gives: D gene, clone size, J gene, V gene, CDR3 protein, CDR3 DNA. The D gene is left open where the match is weak. Part of the rows lack a size; the others show once, few, many or a class for expanded clones.

d_call: -
clone_size: -
j_call: TRBJ2-7
v_call: TRBV7-9
cdr3_aa: CASGYGGEQYF
cdr3_nt: TGTGCCAGCGGGTACGGAGGCGAGCAGTACTTC

d_call: TRBD2
clone_size: -
j_call: TRBJ2-3
v_call: TRBV18
cdr3_aa: CASSLLSSTSGRGDTQYF
cdr3_nt: TGTGCCAGCTCACTCCTCTCGTCCACTAGCGGGAGAGGAGATACGCAGTATTTT

d_call: -
clone_size: -
j_call: TRBJ1-1
v_call: TRBV7-6
cdr3_aa: CASSRTQVGAEAFF
cdr3_nt: TGTGCCAGCAGCCGAACACAGGTTGGGGCTGAAGCTTTCTTT

d_call: TRBD2
clone_size: -
j_call: TRBJ2-5
v_call: TRBV20-1
cdr3_aa: CSASLAGEETQYF
cdr3_nt: TGCAGTGCTAGTTTAGCGGGAGAAGAGACCCAGTACTTC

d_call: TRBD1
clone_size: -
j_call: TRBJ2-2
v_call: TRBV6-5
cdr3_aa: CASSSGTDTGELFF
cdr3_nt: TGTGCCAGCAGTTCCGGGACAGACACCGGGGAGCTGTTTTTT

d_call: -
clone_size: -
j_call: TRBJ1-6
v_call: TRBV30
cdr3_aa: CAWRAQDSPLHF
cdr3_nt: TGTGCCTGGAGGGCACAGGATTCACCCCTCCACTTT

d_call: -
clone_size: -
j_call: TRBJ2-3
v_call: TRBV5-1
cdr3_aa: CASSLRRAGDTQYF
cdr3_nt: TGCGCCAGCAGCTTGAGGCGGGCCGGGGATACGCAGTATTTT

d_call: -
clone_size: -
j_call: TRBJ2-5
v_call: TRBV7-2
cdr3_aa: CASSRDKQETQYF
cdr3_nt: TGTGCCAGCAGCCGGGACAAGCAAGAGACCCAGTACTTC

d_call: -
clone_size: -
j_call: TRBJ2-2
v_call: TRBV9
cdr3_aa: CASSVGGTTNTGELFF
cdr3_nt: TGTGCCAGCAGCGTAGGAGGGACAACGAACACCGGGGAGCTGTTTTTT

d_call: -
clone_size: -
j_call: TRBJ1-2
v_call: TRBV19
cdr3_aa: CASSIFNGHYIYGYTF
cdr3_nt: TGTGCCAGTAGTATCTTCAACGGACATTACATCTATGGCTACACCTTC

d_call: -
clone_size: -
j_call: TRBJ1-1
v_call: TRBV14
cdr3_aa: CASSQGLTKNTEAFF
cdr3_nt: TGTGCCAGCAGCCAAGGGCTCACGAAGAACACTGAAGCTTTCTTT

d_call: TRBD2
clone_size: -
j_call: TRBJ2-7
v_call: TRBV19
cdr3_aa: CASSGGRGSGFYEQYF
cdr3_nt: TGTGCCAGTAGTGGGGGTCGCGGGAGTGGGTTCTACGAGCAGTACTTC

d_call: TRBD1
clone_size: once
j_call: TRBJ1-2
v_call: TRBV6-5
cdr3_aa: CASSSYTGGGYTF
cdr3_nt: TGTGCCAGCAGTTCTTATACAGGGGGTGGCTACACCTTC

d_call: TRBD1
clone_size: -
j_call: TRBJ1-3
v_call: TRBV29-1
cdr3_aa: CSVDPGQTGNTIYF
cdr3_nt: TGCAGCGTGGATCCGGGACAGACTGGAAACACCATATATTTT

d_call: -
clone_size: -
j_call: TRBJ2-3
v_call: TRBV2
cdr3_aa: CASSDSGGPDTQYF
cdr3_nt: TGTGCCAGCAGTGATAGTGGAGGCCCAGATACGCAGTATTTT

d_call: TRBD2
clone_size: -
j_call: TRBJ2-7
v_call: TRBV7-9
cdr3_aa: CASSAGTKVYEQYF
cdr3_nt: TGTGCCAGCAGCGCCGGGACTAAGGTTTACGAGCAGTACTTC

d_call: -
clone_size: -
j_call: TRBJ1-5
v_call: TRBV30
cdr3_aa: CAWSPGGDQPQHF
cdr3_nt: TGTGCCTGGAGCCCGGGGGGTGATCAGCCCCAGCATTTT

d_call: TRBD2
clone_size: -
j_call: TRBJ2-3
v_call: TRBV4-1
cdr3_aa: CASKREGPDTQYF
cdr3_nt: TGCGCCAGCAAGCGGGAGGGCCCAGATACGCAGTATTTT

d_call: -
clone_size: -
j_call: TRBJ1-2
v_call: TRBV2
cdr3_aa: CASSEALTGGYTF
cdr3_nt: TGTGCCAGCAGTGAAGCGCTTACAGGAGGCTACACCTTC

d_call: -
clone_size: -
j_call: TRBJ2-5
v_call: TRBV3-1/TRBV3-2
cdr3_aa: CASSQIMGTGSSRGTQYF
cdr3_nt: TGTGCCAGCAGCCAAATCATGGGAACCGGGTCCTCACGGGGGACCCAGTACTTC

d_call: TRBD1
clone_size: -
j_call: TRBJ2-3
v_call: TRBV5-4
cdr3_aa: CASSFVDRAADTQYF
cdr3_nt: TGTGCCAGCAGCTTCGTGGACAGGGCGGCAGATACGCAGTATTTT

d_call: TRBD2
clone_size: -
j_call: TRBJ2-7
v_call: TRBV28
cdr3_aa: CASTTSGSGSYEQYF
cdr3_nt: TGTGCCAGCACCACGAGCGGGAGCGGCTCCTACGAGCAGTACTTC

d_call: -
clone_size: once
j_call: TRBJ1-1
v_call: TRBV5-5
cdr3_aa: CASSPKKGLQPLNTEAFF
cdr3_nt: TGTGCCAGCAGCCCGAAGAAGGGACTCCAACCCTTGAACACTGAAGCTTTCTTT

d_call: TRBD1
clone_size: -
j_call: TRBJ1-1
v_call: TRBV18
cdr3_aa: CASSPRTGDTEAFF
cdr3_nt: TGTGCCAGCTCACCGCGAACAGGGGACACTGAAGCTTTCTTT

d_call: -
clone_size: -
j_call: TRBJ2-2
v_call: TRBV2
cdr3_aa: CASSEGGANTGELFF
cdr3_nt: TGTGCCAGCAGTGAAGGGGGGGCGAACACCGGGGAGCTGTTTTTT

d_call: -
clone_size: -
j_call: TRBJ2-4
v_call: TRBV12-3/TRBV12-4
cdr3_aa: CASSRPGRDIQYF
cdr3_nt: TGTGCCAGCAGTCGACCCGGGCGGGACATTCAGTACTTC